This TCR beta chain came from a study of blood T cell repertoires in COVID-19. As for the study in general: The cDNA or gDNA used as material had been derived from T cells, B-cell-depleted T cells, or PBMCs.

The CDR3 loop spans 14 amino acids. Looked up from germline, CDR1 is LNHDA and CDR2 is SQIVND (reference sequence). V was cut by 5 bases and J by 0 bases, with 8 bases left in between. In the authors' methods: Reference gene primer amplification yielded estimated nucleated cell counts. TCRdb's copy holds only in-frame clones and misses some; the assay was immunoSEQ multiplex PCR. V and J calls and clone size come straight from that table; D and trimming were deduced from the DNA. The sample holds some 130,000 clones, approximately 89% seen once. This sequence joins TRBV19 and TRBJ1-5; D unresolved. The sequence derives from a woman aged 70-85 years with COVID-19, enrolled during active disease. Material for sequencing was peripheral blood. The CDR3: CASSPRGSNQPQHF. The CDR3 region has the DNA TGTGCCAGTAGTCCGCGAGGTAGCAATCAGCCCCAGCATTTT.